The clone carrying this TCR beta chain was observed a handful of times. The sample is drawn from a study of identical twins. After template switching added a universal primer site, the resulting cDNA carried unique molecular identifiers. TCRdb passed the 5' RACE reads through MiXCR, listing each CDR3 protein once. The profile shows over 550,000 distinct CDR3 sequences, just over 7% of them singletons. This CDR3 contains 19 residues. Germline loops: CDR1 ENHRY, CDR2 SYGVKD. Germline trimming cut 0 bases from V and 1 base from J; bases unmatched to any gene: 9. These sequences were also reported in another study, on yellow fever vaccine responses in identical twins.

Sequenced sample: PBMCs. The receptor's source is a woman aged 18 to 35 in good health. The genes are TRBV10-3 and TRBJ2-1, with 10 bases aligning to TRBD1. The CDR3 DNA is TGTGCCATCAGTGAGTCCGGTGCCCGGACAGGGGGTTCCTACAATGAGCAGTTCTTC. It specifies CAISESGARTGGSYNEQFF.